The T cell receptor beta chain described here comes from a study of T-cell memory formation after mild COVID-19 (dated by TCRdb to the early 2020s). About the investigation overall: TCR sequence clusters from the two donors were found to be largely donor specific. Two young, previously healthy adult volunteers made up the cohort, one male and one female. Longitudinal TCRalpha and TCRbeta repertoire sequencing tracked T-cell clones expanding and contracting after mild COVID-19 in a couple of donors.

Ficoll-Paque density gradient centrifugation was the method used to isolate PBMCs. V is clipped by 4 bases and J by 8 bases, and the sequence between their germline boundaries is 18 bases long. As encoded in the germline V gene, CDR1 is SGHRS while CDR2 is YFSETQ. Including cysteine and phenylalanine, the CDR3 has 14 amino acids. Just CDR3 DNA is preserved here, 42 bases in frame from base 1. Study-wide conclusions, independent of this receptor: The study included only a couple of mild cases, and larger cohorts that include severe cases with pre-infection samples were judged to be necessary. Balanced CD4/CD8 phenotypes were observed for clones contracting from day 15 to 85, whereas a bias towards CD4+ was observed for a second wave of clones expanding from day 15 to 37. Some responding clones were detected in pre-infection memory, which suggested that pre-existing cross-reactive memory T cells had joined the SARS-CoV-2 response. SARS-CoV-2 specificity of the second-wave clones peaking on day 37 was not confirmed. Contracting CD4+ clones were located mainly in the CM and EM memory subsets, whereas CD8+ clones were found to be enriched in EMRA.

A remark on this clonotype: Its recognized antigen is unknown. No quality values exist for individual bases; no much larger clone is one base distant.

Sequenced using an Illumina NovaSeq 6000. cDNA libraries for TCRalpha and TCRbeta were prepared by 5'RACE using constant-segment primers, with sample barcodes and unique molecular identifiers added. Trizol reagent was used to extract RNA from every sample. Libraries were amplified in two PCR steps, with a second sample barcode and Illumina TruSeq adapters added in the second step. The libraries were sequenced on an Illumina NovaSeq using 2 x 150 bp paired-end reads. Per the original workflow: With migec v1.2.7, reads were demultiplexed and then collapsed into UMI-guided consensus sequences. Using mixcr v2.1.11, UMI consensuses were aligned to TRA and TRB V and J templates and then assembled into clonotypes. A clonotype was counted as expanded or contracted only if both edgeR and NoisET called the change significant, with noise models trained on biological replicates. For edgeR calls, the thresholds were a false discovery rate-adjusted p below 0.01 and a log2 fold-change of 1. As an exploratory analysis of dynamics, max-normalized trajectories of the 1000 most abundant clonotypes were examined by PCA with hierarchical clustering. Separately sequenced CD4+ and CD8+ repertoires were used to assign the CD4 or CD8 phenotype of responding clones. The raw public reads went through TCRdb reprocessing: fastp at Q25, MiXCR clone calling, in-frame beta chains kept. One record per CDR3 amino acid sequence lists the most common genes and DNA. TCRdb's processing, not the authors', yielded these V and J calls. The sample records 180,000 or so distinct CDR3 sequences, 16% of which are singletons. The ten most abundant clones make up around 1.9% of the sample.

The source of this sequence is an adult woman who had mild COVID-19 (a few samples of this study predate the infection). The sample titles of this study are shuffled in the database, so cell type and time point are left out; the donor was told from shared clones. This receptor chain uses TRBV5-1 and TRBJ1-2; TRBD1 is a weak D gene call, 5 bases matching. Sequences were obtained from PBMCs or a T cell subset sorted from them (not recorded which). The CDR3 loop reads CASSVAGTSDGYTF. The bases are TGCGCCAGCAGCGTAGCCGGGACGTCTGACGGCTACACCTTC. Here the CDR3 is joined to the reference TRBV5-1 and TRBJ1-2 genes, and the full variable domain is: KAGVTQTPRYLIKTRGQQVTLSCSPISGHRSVSWYQQTPGQGLQFLFEYFSETQRNKGNFPGRFSGRQFSNSRSEMNVSTLELGDSALYLCASSVAGTSDGYTFGSGTRLTVV.